Detailed here is one T cell receptor beta chain. The clone's antigen remains unknown. No per-base quality is available; no much larger clone lies one base away. Whole blood was collected in K2EDTA tubes by collaborating institutions according to the institutions' own protocols. Collaborator samples were shipped for TCRbeta analysis as frozen whole blood, isolated PBMCs, or DNA extracted from either sample type. TCRbeta CDR3 regions were amplified from genomic DNA by means of the immunoSEQ Assay, a bias-controlled multiplex PCR. The original methods were these. The number of nucleated cells in each sample was estimated by amplification of reference gene primers within the assay. To quantify the absolute abundance of each unique TCRbeta CDR3 rearrangement, sequence reads were collapsed and filtered. For each sample, productive Simpson clonality was calculated as the square root of Simpson's diversity index across productive rearrangements. TCRdb took this table from immuneACCESS and kept in-frame rearrangements with V and J called. Such tables lack part of the clones; where checked against another copy, unresolved V genes explain under half of the gap, and the rest is unexplained. The D gene and trimming were derived from the DNA, and the V and J assignments and clone size from that table. Within this sample are 65,000 to 80,000 clones, with about 90% of them counted one time only. The top ten clones comprise roughly 5.8% of the sample.

This sample was included in a study of blood T cell repertoires in COVID-19 (dated by TCRdb to 2018 to 2021). Turning to the overall study: The collaborator samples originated in the United States, Italy and Spain and spanned the acute and convalescent phases of COVID-19. The prospective study material was composed of cDNA or gDNA derived from T cells, B-cell-depleted T cells, or PBMCs. The dataset comprised deeply sampled blood TCRbeta repertoires from subjects exposed to, actively infected with, or recovered from COVID-19. The repertoires were made available in a free public database intended to serve as a resource for research on the immune response to SARS-CoV-2. The samples were drawn from the first 160 participants of the ongoing ImmuneRACE study and from about 1,200 subjects provided by 6 global collaborators. Nearly every sample came with metadata listing a de-identified subject ID, COVID-19 status, age in years and sex. Where available, HLA class I and class II types were obtained from metadata supplied by the sample provider rather than from assay-based typing.

General study outcomes and caveats: The amount of clinical and demographic metadata varied by source and participant and was provided uncurated.

Including cysteine and phenylalanine, the CDR3 has 14 amino acids. Of the read, only the CDR3 DNA is kept; its 42 bases are in frame from base 1. V and J are truncated by 1 base and 6 bases respectively, leaving an intervening sequence of 9 bases. Via the germline V gene (reference sequence), CDR1 is LGHDT and CDR2 YNNKEL. The source material was peripheral blood. The origin of this receptor is a human donor in a cohort sampled during active COVID-19. The chain uses TRBV3-1 (or the pseudogene TRBV3-2) and TRBJ2-2, with TRBD2 perhaps the D gene, on 6 matching bases. The DNA sequence is given as TGTGCCAGCAGCCAAGTACTAGCATCCGGGGAGCTGTTTTTT. This translates into CASSQVLASGELFF.